These T cell receptor beta chains were read from a single sample in a study of cytomegalovirus exposure and HLA in healthy donors. The protocol was immunoSEQ multiplex PCR, while the TCRdb copy is restricted to in-frame clones and leaves out a portion. The sample lists approximately 140,000 clones; 84% were seen once. The specimen was PBMCs. The receptors originated from a man between 45 and 60 years old in good health and CMV-seronegative. Both conserved end residues are part of each CDR3. Fields, in order: D gene, clone size, V gene, J gene, CDR3 protein, CDR3 DNA. A D gene is named only where the DNA matches it firmly. Rows may omit the clone size; those that give it use once, few, many or a size class.

D gene: TRBD1
clone size: -
V gene: TRBV7-9
J gene: TRBJ1-2
CDR3 protein: CASSSGQVYGYTF
CDR3 DNA: TGTGCCAGCAGCTCCGGACAGGTCTATGGCTACACCTTC

D gene: TRBD1
clone size: few
V gene: TRBV6-5
J gene: TRBJ1-6
CDR3 protein: CASRPGTGTSPLHF
CDR3 DNA: TGTGCCAGCAGACCCGGGACAGGGACTTCACCCCTCCACTTT

D gene: TRBD1
clone size: -
V gene: TRBV6-5
J gene: TRBJ2-1
CDR3 protein: CASGDRVPNEQFF
CDR3 DNA: TGTGCCAGCGGAGACAGGGTACCCAATGAGCAGTTCTTC

D gene: -
clone size: few
V gene: TRBV19
J gene: TRBJ2-1
CDR3 protein: CASSIGVESYNEQFF
CDR3 DNA: TGTGCCAGTAGTATAGGGGTGGAGTCCTACAATGAGCAGTTCTTC

D gene: -
clone size: -
V gene: TRBV19
J gene: TRBJ2-7
CDR3 protein: CASGQIYEQYF
CDR3 DNA: TGTGCCAGTGGACAGATCTACGAGCAGTACTTC

D gene: -
clone size: few
V gene: TRBV2
J gene: TRBJ1-3
CDR3 protein: CASNGGAGNTIYF
CDR3 DNA: TGTGCCAGCAACGGAGGGGCTGGAAACACCATATATTTT

D gene: TRBD2
clone size: -
V gene: TRBV5-1
J gene: TRBJ2-3
CDR3 protein: CASSPGTISTDTQYF
CDR3 DNA: TGCGCCAGCAGCCCCGGGACTATCAGCACAGATACGCAGTATTTT

D gene: -
clone size: -
V gene: TRBV19
J gene: TRBJ1-1
CDR3 protein: CASSIGRGTAFF
CDR3 DNA: TGTGCCAGTAGTATTGGGCGGGGCACGGCTTTCTTT

D gene: TRBD2
clone size: -
V gene: TRBV10-3
J gene: TRBJ2-5
CDR3 protein: CAISPGLAGLGETQYF
CDR3 DNA: TGTGCCATCAGCCCGGGACTAGCGGGCCTCGGGGAGACCCAGTACTTC

D gene: -
clone size: -
V gene: TRBV15
J gene: TRBJ1-1
CDR3 protein: CATSPDQQGNTEAFF
CDR3 DNA: TGTGCCACCAGCCCAGACCAACAGGGGAACACTGAAGCTTTCTTT

D gene: TRBD2
clone size: few
V gene: TRBV5-6
J gene: TRBJ2-7
CDR3 protein: CASQPSYVSGVSYEQYF
CDR3 DNA: TGTGCCAGCCAACCCTCATACGTGAGCGGGGTAAGCTACGAGCAGTACTTC

D gene: TRBD2
clone size: -
V gene: TRBV19
J gene: TRBJ2-1
CDR3 protein: CASSMGGLAGYNEQFF
CDR3 DNA: TGTGCCAGTAGTATGGGAGGACTAGCGGGGTACAATGAGCAGTTCTTC